This is a list of T cell receptor beta chains from one sample in a study of spatial heterogeneity in lung cancer. Each CDR3 protein is one row after TCRdb ran MiXCR on the 5' RACE reads. The sample shows about 120,000 distinct CDR3 sequences, roughly an eighth of them seen only once. Material: PBMCs, obtained at follow-up. These receptors all stem from a male donor with early-stage non-small cell lung cancer. The CDR3 runs from the conserved cysteine through the conserved F or W. A D gene is named only where the DNA matches it firmly. Some rows mark clone size as missing; the rest say once, few, many or name a class of expanded clone.

cdr3_nt	cdr3_aa	v_call	j_call	d_call	clone_size
TGTGCCAGCAGCTTGGACGGGGCTAGCCAGATAGAGACCCAGTACTTC	CASSLDGASQIETQYF	TRBV7-9	TRBJ2-5	.	.
TGTGCCAGCAACCATAGGACAGGGGGTGAGCAGTTCTTC	CASNHRTGGEQFF	TRBV6-5	TRBJ2-1	TRBD1	few
TGTGCCAGCAGCACGTGGACAGGGAAAGCCGGGGAGCTGTTTTTT	CASSTWTGKAGELFF	TRBV7-2	TRBJ2-2	TRBD1	.
TGTGCCAGCAGCGTAGTCGACACCGGGGAGCTGTTTTTT	CASSVVDTGELFF	TRBV9	TRBJ2-2	.	few
TGTGCCAGCAGCCATTCCTCGGGACAGGGTGGCACTGAAGCTTTCTTT	CASSHSSGQGGTEAFF	TRBV3-1	TRBJ1-1	TRBD1	many
TGTGCCAGCAGTCCCCCCAGCGGGGGATCGGGATACAATGAGCAGTTCTTC	CASSPPSGGSGYNEQFF	TRBV12-3/TRBV12-4	TRBJ2-1	TRBD2	many
TGTGCCAGCAGCCCAGGGTCGGGTAATCAGCCCCAGCATTTT	CASSPGSGNQPQHF	TRBV7-2	TRBJ1-5	.	.
TGTGCCAGCAGCTTAGCCGGACAGGGTAATGAGCAGTTCTTC	CASSLAGQGNEQFF	TRBV7-3	TRBJ2-1	TRBD1	few
TGTGCCAGCAGTTTATTGGCCGGACCGCGGGCCCAGTACTTC	CASSLLAGPRAQYF	TRBV27	TRBJ2-5	.	few
TGTGCCAGCAGCAGGTGTAAGGTGAACACTGAAGCTTTCTTT	CASSRCKVNTEAFF	TRBV21-1	TRBJ1-1	.	.
TGTGCCAGCAGCCACCGGACAGGGAGAGTCTCTGAGCAGTACTTC	CASSHRTGRVSEQYF	TRBV3-1	TRBJ2-7	TRBD1	few
TGTGCCAGCAGCCCGGGGACTAGCGCCACCTACGAGCAGTACTTC	CASSPGTSATYEQYF	TRBV7-6	TRBJ2-7	TRBD2	few
TGTGCCAGCAGCCAAGTTTGGGGAGATACGCAGTATTTT	CASSQVWGDTQYF	TRBV3-1	TRBJ2-3	.	few
TGTGCCAGCAGCTTACCGGGACAGTCAAAAGGGGCTGAAGCTTTCTTT	CASSLPGQSKGAEAFF	TRBV6-2/TRBV6-3	TRBJ1-1	TRBD1	.
TGTGCCAGCAGCTTAGGGACAGATGGCAATCAGCCCCAGCATTTT	CASSLGTDGNQPQHF	TRBV7-2	TRBJ1-5	.	.
TGTGCTAGCAGCTTAGGCGGGGTCTACAATGAGCAGTTCTTC	CASSLGGVYNEQFF	TRBV7-7	TRBJ2-1	.	.
TGTGCCAGCAGCCCACAGGGGTACACTGAAGCTTTCTTT	CASSPQGYTEAFF	TRBV28	TRBJ1-1	TRBD1	few
TGCGCCAGCAGCTTCGGGACAGGGGGCGCAGATACGCAGTATTTT	CASSFGTGGADTQYF	TRBV5-1	TRBJ2-3	TRBD1	.
TGCGCCAGCAGCCAAGATCTTCGGGCGGGGAGGGGGAATGAGCAGTTCTTC	CASSQDLRAGRGNEQFF	TRBV4-3	TRBJ2-1	.	medium-sized
TGCGCCAGCAGCCAAGAGGGGGCATTTAACTATGGCTACACCTTC	CASSQEGAFNYGYTF	TRBV4-1	TRBJ1-2	.	.
TGTGCCAGCAGCCCGGGGGCGAGGGGAACAGATGCGCAGTATTTT	CASSPGARGTDAQYF	TRBV7-6	TRBJ2-3	.	.
TGTGCCAGTATGGGACAGGTCGGCACTGAAGCTTTCTTT	CASMGQVGTEAFF	TRBV12-3/TRBV12-4	TRBJ1-1	TRBD1	few
TGTGCCAGCAGAAGTCGACGCTTCTCCTACGAGCAGTACTTC	CASRSRRFSYEQYF	TRBV28	TRBJ2-7	.	few
TGTGCCAGCAGTCAGGGGCTGAACACTGAAGCTTTCTTT	CASSQGLNTEAFF	TRBV6-5	TRBJ1-1	.	few
TGTGCCAGCAACTCCGGGACACTGAGCACTGAAGCTTTCTTT	CASNSGTLSTEAFF	TRBV9	TRBJ1-1	.	many
TGTGCCACCAGTGTCGGACAGGACCCAGATACGCAGTATTTT	CATSVGQDPDTQYF	TRBV24-1	TRBJ2-3	TRBD1	.
TGTGCCAGCAGTTACTCGACCATGAACACTGAAGCTTTCTTT	CASSYSTMNTEAFF	TRBV6-2/TRBV6-3	TRBJ1-1	.	few
TGCAGTGCTAGATCCCCTACAGGGGCGCCCACTGAAGCTTTCTTT	CSARSPTGAPTEAFF	TRBV20-1	TRBJ1-1	TRBD1	.
TGTGCCAGCAGCGTAGGATTCAGCAGGGTGAACACTGAAGCTTTCTTT	CASSVGFSRVNTEAFF	TRBV9	TRBJ1-1	.	once
TGCAGCGTTGAGGGTAGCGGGGGGGCTGAGCAGTACTTC	CSVEGSGGAEQYF	TRBV29-1	TRBJ2-7	TRBD2	many
TGTGCCAGCAGCCTGACTAGCGGGGACACAGATACGCAGTATTTT	CASSLTSGDTDTQYF	TRBV3-1	TRBJ2-3	TRBD2	.
TGTGCCTGGAGTACCTTGGGGGGCCCGTACGAGCAGTACTTC	CAWSTLGGPYEQYF	TRBV30	TRBJ2-7	.	few
TGCAGCGTTGCGGGACATTCGAACACTGAAGCTTTCTTT	CSVAGHSNTEAFF	TRBV29-1	TRBJ1-1	.	many
TGCAGTGCCAGACAGGACCAAGACTCTGAAGCTTTCTTT	CSARQDQDSEAFF	TRBV20-1	TRBJ1-1	.	many
TGCGCCAGCAGCTATCCCAGGGACTTTAATTCACCCCTCCACTTT	CASSYPRDFNSPLHF	TRBV4-1	TRBJ1-6	.	few
TGTGCCAGCAGTTTAAATAGATACCGTATGATACCTGAAGCTTTCTTT	CASSLNRYRMIPEAFF	TRBV28	TRBJ1-1	.	many
TGTGCCAGCAGCCTAGAGAGAGGTGCGGGAGAGACCCAGTACTTC	CASSLERGAGETQYF	TRBV2	TRBJ2-5	.	.
TGTGCCAGCAGCTCTCACAGGGGGAAGAACTATGGCTACACCTTC	CASSSHRGKNYGYTF	TRBV7-9	TRBJ1-2	TRBD1	few
TGCAGTGCTAGGCGGCCAAACTATGGCTACACCTTC	CSARRPNYGYTF	TRBV20-1	TRBJ1-2	.	few
TGCAGTGCTAGAGATAGCACAGGGGCCCAAGAGACCCAGTACTTC	CSARDSTGAQETQYF	TRBV20-1	TRBJ2-5	TRBD1	few
TGTGCCAGCAGTCTGGGTAGCGGGGGGGCCAATGAGCAGTTCTTC	CASSLGSGGANEQFF	TRBV11-2	TRBJ2-1	TRBD2	few